This TCR beta chain was obtained from a study of shared clonotypes between healthy human individuals. Whole-study findings and limits: Naive subsets generally exceeded memory subsets in estimated richness.

Assay execution took place at the deep level. Per the study methods: There were no quality scores in the junction-only immunoSEQ sequences, so filtering differed. Profiled with immunoSEQ multiplex PCR; TCRdb holds only in-frame clones, not every one. V and J calls and clone size come straight from that table; D and trimming were deduced from the DNA. Counted here are hundreds of thousands of clones, 95% occurring once; the ten biggest clones make up around 0.12%. Germline V CDR1 and CDR2: SNHLY, FYNNEI. The CDR3 extends over 13 amino acids. Trimming shortened V by 7 bases and J by 6 bases, and 14 bases separated the two germline ends. CD8 cells classed as naive were CD45RO-negative and positively selected for CCR7, excluding terminally differentiated effector memory CD45RA+ cells. This clone appeared a single time. Its specificity is not known.

Sequencing was done on a sample of naive CD8+ T cells sorted from blood. The TCR originated in a woman in her 30s in good health. This rearrangement joins TRBV2 to TRBJ2-3; D remains unclear. The CDR3 coding sequence is TGTGCCAGCATGCCCCAGGCGCCGGATACGCAGTATTTT. It translates to CASMPQAPDTQYF.